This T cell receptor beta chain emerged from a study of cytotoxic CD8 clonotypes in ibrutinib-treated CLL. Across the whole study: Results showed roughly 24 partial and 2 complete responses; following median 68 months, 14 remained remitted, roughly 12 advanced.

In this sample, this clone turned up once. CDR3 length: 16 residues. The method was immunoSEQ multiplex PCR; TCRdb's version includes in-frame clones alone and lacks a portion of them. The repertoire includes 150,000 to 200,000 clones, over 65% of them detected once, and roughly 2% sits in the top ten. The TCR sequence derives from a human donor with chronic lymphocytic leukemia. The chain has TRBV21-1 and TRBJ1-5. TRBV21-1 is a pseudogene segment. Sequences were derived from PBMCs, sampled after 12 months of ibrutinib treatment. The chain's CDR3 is CASSKVPFYSNQPQHF. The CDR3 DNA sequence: TGTGCCAGCAGCAAAGTCCCATTTTATAGCAATCAGCCCCAGCATTTT.